Listed below are T cell receptor beta chains from one sample, sequenced in a study of T cell changes during pregnancy in multiple sclerosis. Method: immunoSEQ multiplex PCR; TCRdb's copy keeps in-frame clones and lacks some. The repertoire holds just over 60,000 clones, with around 92% as singletons. This material consisted of peripheral blood, taken in the second trimester of pregnancy. Receptor source: a female donor in good health, enrolled as a control in a pregnancy study. Both conserved end residues are part of each CDR3. The order of the fields is D gene, clone size, V gene, J gene, CDR3 DNA, CDR3 protein. The D gene is left open where the match is weak. For some rows the clone size is stated as once, few or many, or as a class when expanded; others skip it.

D gene: -
clone size: -
V gene: TRBV4-2
J gene: TRBJ2-1
CDR3 DNA: TGTGCCAGCAGCCAAGATATCCCGGTTCCGAGCTCCTACAATGAGCAGTTCTTC
CDR3 protein: CASSQDIPVPSSYNEQFF

D gene: -
clone size: -
V gene: TRBV4-2
J gene: TRBJ1-4
CDR3 DNA: TGTGCCAGCAGCCAAGTTAGGGGGACGTCGGAAAAACTGTTTTTT
CDR3 protein: CASSQVRGTSEKLFF

D gene: TRBD1
clone size: -
V gene: TRBV2
J gene: TRBJ2-1
CDR3 DNA: TGTGCCAGCAGGCCCCAGGGGGCGGGTGAGCAGTTCTTC
CDR3 protein: CASRPQGAGEQFF

D gene: -
clone size: -
V gene: TRBV5-1
J gene: TRBJ2-5
CDR3 DNA: TGCGCCAGCAGCTTACCCCCGGGTCCTCTGTACCAAGAGACCCAGTACTTC
CDR3 protein: CASSLPPGPLYQETQYF

D gene: -
clone size: -
V gene: TRBV19
J gene: TRBJ1-2
CDR3 DNA: TGTGCCAGTAGTATAGATCACACAGGGCGCCCAAATGGCTACACCTTC
CDR3 protein: CASSIDHTGRPNGYTF

D gene: TRBD2
clone size: -
V gene: TRBV9
J gene: TRBJ2-7
CDR3 DNA: TGTGCCAGCAGCTTCTACCCCGGAATGACTAGCGGGGGAGTCTACGAGCAGTACTTC
CDR3 protein: CASSFYPGMTSGGVYEQYF

D gene: TRBD1
clone size: -
V gene: TRBV18
J gene: TRBJ2-7
CDR3 DNA: TGTGCCAGCTCCACCGGGACAGGGAGCCACGAGCAGTACTTC
CDR3 protein: CASSTGTGSHEQYF

D gene: TRBD1
clone size: few
V gene: TRBV5-1
J gene: TRBJ1-5
CDR3 DNA: TGCGCCAGCAGTCGGACAGGGAATCAGCCCCAGCATTTT
CDR3 protein: CASSRTGNQPQHF

D gene: TRBD2
clone size: -
V gene: TRBV2
J gene: TRBJ2-7
CDR3 DNA: TGTGCCAGCAGTGAAAGGCGGGAGTCTTACGAGCAGTACTTC
CDR3 protein: CASSERRESYEQYF

D gene: -
clone size: -
V gene: TRBV6-5
J gene: TRBJ1-3
CDR3 DNA: TGTGCCAGCAGTCTAACAGCATCTGGAAACACCATATATTTT
CDR3 protein: CASSLTASGNTIYF

D gene: -
clone size: -
V gene: TRBV9
J gene: TRBJ1-2
CDR3 DNA: TGTGCCAGCAGCGTAGTAGGAGATCGCTTAGCGGACTACACCTTC
CDR3 protein: CASSVVGDRLADYTF

D gene: TRBD2
clone size: -
V gene: TRBV6-1
J gene: TRBJ2-5
CDR3 DNA: TGTGCGTCCTACACCCAGCGGGGAGGAGAGACCCAGTACTTC
CDR3 protein: CASYTQRGGETQYF

D gene: TRBD1
clone size: -
V gene: TRBV19
J gene: TRBJ1-1
CDR3 DNA: TGTGCCAGTACCAGGACAGGGGGGATGAACACTGAAGCTTTCTTT
CDR3 protein: CASTRTGGMNTEAFF

D gene: TRBD2
clone size: -
V gene: TRBV30
J gene: TRBJ2-7
CDR3 DNA: TGTGCCTGGAGCGGGGAGACTAGCGGCTACGAGCAGTACTTC
CDR3 protein: CAWSGETSGYEQYF

D gene: TRBD2
clone size: -
V gene: TRBV14
J gene: TRBJ2-5
CDR3 DNA: TGTGCCAGCAGCCAAGAGACCCGAGCGGGGGGCCGGTACCAAGAGACCCAGTACTTC
CDR3 protein: CASSQETRAGGRYQETQYF

D gene: -
clone size: -
V gene: TRBV28
J gene: TRBJ2-1
CDR3 DNA: TGTGCCAGCAGTTTCAACGGGGTGGCTGAGCAGTTCTTC
CDR3 protein: CASSFNGVAEQFF

D gene: -
clone size: -
V gene: TRBV5-4
J gene: TRBJ1-2
CDR3 DNA: TGTGCCAGCAGCTCCCAGGGTCTCTATGGCTACACCTTC
CDR3 protein: CASSSQGLYGYTF

D gene: -
clone size: -
V gene: TRBV27
J gene: TRBJ1-3
CDR3 DNA: TGTGCCAGCAGTTTAACAGGACCCTCTGGAAACACCATATATTTT
CDR3 protein: CASSLTGPSGNTIYF

D gene: -
clone size: -
V gene: TRBV7-6
J gene: TRBJ1-3
CDR3 DNA: TGTGCCAGCAGCTTAGCTAGTCAGACAGTCGGAAACACCATATATTTT
CDR3 protein: CASSLASQTVGNTIYF

D gene: TRBD1
clone size: -
V gene: TRBV28
J gene: TRBJ2-3
CDR3 DNA: TGTGCCAGCAGTTCCCTCGGGACAGGGGCTATCGGGCGATCCACAGATACGCAGTATTTT
CDR3 protein: CASSSLGTGAIGRSTDTQYF

D gene: TRBD1
clone size: -
V gene: TRBV6-5
J gene: TRBJ2-7
CDR3 DNA: TGTGCCAGCAGTTACTCGGGACAGGGGGCGCAAGAGCAGTACTTC
CDR3 protein: CASSYSGQGAQEQYF

D gene: TRBD2
clone size: once
V gene: TRBV5-1
J gene: TRBJ2-1
CDR3 DNA: TGCGCCAGCAGCCGAGCGGGGATGGTTGACAATGAGCAGTTCTTC
CDR3 protein: CASSRAGMVDNEQFF

D gene: -
clone size: -
V gene: TRBV5-8
J gene: TRBJ1-2
CDR3 DNA: TGTGCCAGCAGCCCTGACAGGAACTATGGCTACACCTTC
CDR3 protein: CASSPDRNYGYTF

D gene: TRBD2
clone size: -
V gene: TRBV15
J gene: TRBJ2-5
CDR3 DNA: TGTGCCACCAGCAGAGGGCGGGAGGCGGAGACCCAGTACTTC
CDR3 protein: CATSRGREAETQYF

D gene: TRBD1
clone size: -
V gene: TRBV5-4
J gene: TRBJ1-1
CDR3 DNA: TGTGCCAGCAGCCAGGGGACAGAGAACACTGAAGCTTTCTTT
CDR3 protein: CASSQGTENTEAFF

D gene: TRBD2
clone size: -
V gene: TRBV4-3
J gene: TRBJ2-7
CDR3 DNA: TGCGCCAGCAGCCAAGAGAGGGCTAGCGGGTTAGCCTCGAGCTCCTACGAGCAGTACTTC
CDR3 protein: CASSQERASGLASSSYEQYF

D gene: TRBD1
clone size: -
V gene: TRBV6-1
J gene: TRBJ1-5
CDR3 DNA: TGTGCCAGCAGTCAGTCCGGGACAGCCAATCAGCCCCAGCATTTT
CDR3 protein: CASSQSGTANQPQHF

D gene: -
clone size: -
V gene: TRBV7-2
J gene: TRBJ2-5
CDR3 DNA: TGTGCCAGCACCGCTGGCGGGACCAGGGAGACCCAGTACTTC
CDR3 protein: CASTAGGTRETQYF

D gene: -
clone size: -
V gene: TRBV5-4
J gene: TRBJ1-4
CDR3 DNA: TGTGCCAGCAGCTCAGACAGCACTAATGAAAAACTGTTTTTT
CDR3 protein: CASSSDSTNEKLFF

D gene: -
clone size: -
V gene: TRBV28
J gene: TRBJ1-3
CDR3 DNA: TGTGCCAGCAGTCCAGGGGCGGCCGCTGGAAACACCATATATTTT
CDR3 protein: CASSPGAAAGNTIYF

D gene: -
clone size: -
V gene: TRBV29-1
J gene: TRBJ1-1
CDR3 DNA: TGCAGCGCTGTAGGGGCCCCGGACCCCCTTGGCGCTGAAGCTTTCTTT
CDR3 protein: CSAVGAPDPLGAEAFF

D gene: TRBD1
clone size: -
V gene: TRBV6-5
J gene: TRBJ2-7
CDR3 DNA: TGTGCCAGCAGTTACTCATTCGACAGGGGGCTCGAGCAGTACTTC
CDR3 protein: CASSYSFDRGLEQYF

D gene: -
clone size: -
V gene: TRBV5-1
J gene: TRBJ2-6
CDR3 DNA: TGCGCCAGCAGCTTGGGGCAGACGACATATGACGTCCTGACTTTC
CDR3 protein: CASSLGQTTYDVLTF

D gene: -
clone size: -
V gene: TRBV6-5
J gene: TRBJ2-7
CDR3 DNA: TGTGCCAGCAGGGGCACAGGGCGCAGTTTGTGGGAGCAGTACTTC
CDR3 protein: CASRGTGRSLWEQYF

D gene: -
clone size: few
V gene: TRBV5-6
J gene: TRBJ1-1
CDR3 DNA: TGTGCCAGCAGCTCAGGGATGAAGACTGAAGCTTTCTTT
CDR3 protein: CASSSGMKTEAFF

D gene: -
clone size: -
V gene: TRBV15
J gene: TRBJ2-1
CDR3 DNA: TGTGCCACCAGCAGCCCCCAGGCGTTTGAGCAGTTCTTC
CDR3 protein: CATSSPQAFEQFF